A selection of T cell receptor beta chains follows, all from one sample in a study of T cells in Graves' hyperthyroidism and ophthalmopathy. MiXCR, run by TCRdb on the multiplex PCR reads, gives a single entry per CDR3 protein. The table includes 300,000 to 400,000 distinct CDR3 sequences, 18% detected once. Input material: blood. Source of these receptors: a man younger than 30 with Graves' ophthalmopathy. Each CDR3 is given with its conserved first and last residue. D genes are given only for firm matches. Expanded clones are given a class, and other clones once, few, many or no size at all.

>TRBJ1-3|TRBV2|many|.
TGTGCCAGCAGTGAAGTTGGATTCTCTGGAAACACCATATATTTT
CASSEVGFSGNTIYF
>TRBJ2-3|TRBV6-5|many|.
TGTGCCAGCAGTTACTACCCCCCTACCACAGATACGCAGTATTTT
CASSYYPPTTDTQYF
>TRBJ1-3|TRBV7-2|.|TRBD1
TGTGCCAGCAGCTCGGCGCGGAGGGACAGTGGAAACACCATATATTTT
CASSSARRDSGNTIYF
>TRBJ1-4|TRBV5-1|many|TRBD1
TGTGCCAGCAGCCTAGGACAGGGAAGGGAAAAACTGTTTTTT
CASSLGQGREKLFF
>TRBJ2-3|TRBV7-3|.|TRBD2
TGTGCCAGCAGCCGCTTTGGGGGGGGCACAGATACGCAGTATTTT
CASSRFGGGTDTQYF
>TRBJ2-2|TRBV9|.|.
TGTGCCAGCAGCGCAAGGTGGGAGAAATCGAACACCGGGGAGCTGTTTTTT
CASSARWEKSNTGELFF
>TRBJ2-5|TRBV12-3/TRBV12-4|.|TRBD1
TGTGCCAGCAGTTGGGGACAGGTTTTAGAGACCCAGTACTTC
CASSWGQVLETQYF
>TRBJ1-1|TRBV7-6|many|.
TGTGCCAGCAGCTTAGACCCAGGGGACGGATCGAACACTGAAGCTTTCTTT
CASSLDPGDGSNTEAFF
>TRBJ2-3|TRBV12-3/TRBV12-4|.|TRBD2
TGTGCCAGCAGCCGGACTAGCGGGATCCTAGATACGCAGTATTTT
CASSRTSGILDTQYF
>TRBJ1-6|TRBV7-2|many|.
TGTGCCAGCAGCTTAGCTAAGCAGGGTGGTTCACCCCTCCACTTT
CASSLAKQGGSPLHF
>TRBJ1-1|TRBV9|many|.
TGTGCCAGCAGCGCCGAGGAGGCTGGGGACACTGAAGCTTTCTTT
CASSAEEAGDTEAFF
>TRBJ1-2|TRBV20-1|.|.
TGCCTGGGGGCCGGATCCAATGGCTACACCTTC
CLGAGSNGYTF
>TRBJ2-2|TRBV15|few|.
TGTGCCACCAGCAGACGACTAGGCACCGGGGAGCTGTTTTTT
CATSRRLGTGELFF
>TRBJ1-2|TRBV27|.|TRBD1
TGTGCCAGCAGCTCTTTGGGCCCGGACAGGGGGCCCTATGGCTACACCTTC
CASSSLGPDRGPYGYTF
>TRBJ1-5|TRBV6-1|many|.
TGTGCCAGCCTTGTTGACCGAGATAGCAATCAGCCCCAGCATTTT
CASLVDRDSNQPQHF
>TRBJ2-1|TRBV3-1|many|.
TGTGCCAGCAGCCATACCGGACCCCGGACCCATCGGTTCTTC
CASSHTGPRTHRFF
>TRBJ1-1|TRBV9|many|TRBD1
TGTGCCAGCAGCGCAGGGACAGCCTTGGACACTGAAGCTTTCTTT
CASSAGTALDTEAFF
>TRBJ2-3|TRBV9|few|.
TGTGCCAGCAGCGTCGGCCTCCGGGGGAGTGGAGATACGCAGTATTTT
CASSVGLRGSGDTQYF